These 19 T cell receptor beta chains were all obtained from the same sample, sequenced in a study of blood T cell repertoires in COVID-19. The repertoire was sequenced with immunoSEQ multiplex PCR; TCRdb's copy has only in-frame clones and lacks some. The sample holds approximately 250,000 clones, 80% to 90% seen once. The specimen sequenced was peripheral blood. These receptors originate from a man aged 35 to 55 who had recovered from COVID-19.

The V call is TRBV5-1, the J call TRBJ2-7; D is possibly TRBD1 (6 bases). Trimming shortened V by 4 bases and J by 2 bases, and 16 bases separated the two germline ends. Germline V lookup: CDR1 SGHRS, CDR2 YFSETQ. The CDR3 runs 15 residues. DNA for the CDR3: TGCGCCAGCAGCCTCGACAGGCCGATTACCTACGAGCAGTACTTC. Amino acid sequence: CASSLDRPITYEQYF.

This clone was observed a few times. The chain recombines TRBV9 with TRBJ1-6; 11 bases align to TRBD1. This CDR3 spans 16 amino acids. V dropped 2 bases and J dropped 8; count of bases not matched to a gene: 6. Germline assignment: CDR1 SGDLS and CDR2 YYNGEE. In DNA, the CDR3 is TGTGCCAGCAGCGTCGGACAGGGGGCATCAGATTCACCCCTCCACTTT. The encoded protein is CASSVGQGASDSPLHF.

CDR3 sequence (DNA): TGTGCCAGCAGCCCGTCCCCGGGGGTTAATGGCTACACCTTC. Protein product: CASSPSPGVNGYTF. This rearrangement joins TRBV7-2 to TRBJ1-2, with D possibly TRBD1 on 5 matching bases. V was shortened by 5 bases and J by 6 bases, with 16 bases between the two germline ends. CDR1 SGHTA and CDR2 FQGNSA come from the germline V gene. The CDR3 runs 14 residues. The whole variable domain, remainder taken from reference TRBV7-2 and TRBJ1-2, is GAGVSQSPSNKVTEKGKDVELRCDPISGHTALYWYRQSLGQGLEFLIYFQGNSAPDKSGLPSDRFSAERTGGSVSTLTIQRTQQEDSAVYLCASSPSPGVNGYTFGSGTRLTVV.

The chain couples TRBV20-1 to TRBJ2-6; D unresolved. V was pared by 3 bases and J by 0 bases, with 6 bases between. This CDR3 spans 14 amino acids. Germline V CDR1 and CDR2: DFQATT, SNEGSKA (reference sequence). The CDR3 reads CSASPLSGANVLTF. The CDR3, as DNA: TGCAGTGCTAGTCCTCTCTCTGGGGCCAACGTCCTGACTTTC.

This chain joins TRBV14 and TRBJ2-7, with a tentative D call TRBD2 (7 bases). CDR3 length: 17 residues. Germline values: CDR1 SGHDN, CDR2 FVKESK. Between the trimmed V and J ends, which lost 2 bases and 0 bases, there was a span of 17 bases. Here the CDR3 DNA reads TGTGCCAGCAGCCAAAGGGAGGGGGACGTGGGCTCCTACGAGCAGTACTTC. Its translation: CASSQREGDVGSYEQYF.

This clone appeared a few times. The V gene is TRBV7-9, the J gene TRBJ1-1; 7 nucleotides agree with TRBD1. Germline CDR1 SEHNR, CDR2 FQNEAQ (reference sequence). The CDR3 runs 14 residues. V dropped 3 bases and J dropped 3; count of bases not matched to a gene: 4. The CDR3 nucleotides are TGTGCCAGCAGCTTGGGACAGACTTACACTGAAGCTTTCTTT. The encoded protein is CASSLGQTYTEAFF.

A note on this clone: Other DNA sequences in the same sample also yield this CDR3. J is TRBJ1-2 and V is TRBV18, with TRBD1 as a possible D gene (5 bases). Germline V lookup: CDR1 KGHSH, CDR2 LQKENI. V lost 2 bases to trimming and J lost 8 bases, with 12 bases between them. The CDR3 contains 13 residues. CDR3 DNA sequence: TGTGCCAGCTCACCATCGGACACCCGAGGCTACACCTTC. It is translated as CASSPSDTRGYTF.

The V call is TRBV19, the J call TRBJ2-1; perhaps TRBD1 as D (5 bases). The length of the CDR3 is 15 residues. The V gene lost 7 bases and the J gene lost 7 bases, with 20 bases spanning the gap. Per the germline V gene, CDR1 is LNHDA and CDR2 is SQIVND (reference sequence). The DNA for the CDR3 is TGTGCCAGTACCACCCCTGGGGCTCGGCGGAATGAGCAGTTCTTC. This encodes CASTTPGARRNEQFF.

V usage is TRBV7-2 and J usage is TRBJ2-7; D is uncertain. Trimming pared 5 bases from V and 8 bases from J, leaving 10 bases between. This CDR3 region has 11 residues. CDR1 is SGHTA and CDR2 is FQGNSA in the germline V gene. CDR3 sequence (DNA): TGTGCCAGCAGCCTCGACACCAAGCAGTACTTC. As protein: CASSLDTKQYF.

Comment on this clone: Other DNA sequences from this sample encode an identical CDR3 as well. This chain joins TRBV5-4 and TRBJ1-2; D may be TRBD1 (5 bases). The V gene lost 4 bases and the J gene lost 2 bases, with 9 bases spanning the gap. The germline gives CDR1 SGHNT, CDR2 YYREEE (reference sequence). The CDR3 sequence is 13 residues long. The CDR3 bases are TGTGCCAGCAGCCTTCAGGGAAACTATGGCTACACCTTC. Encoded protein: CASSLQGNYGYTF. The variable domain in full, with the rest retrieved from reference TRBV5-4 and TRBJ1-2, is ETGVTQSPTHLIKTRGQQVTLRCSSQSGHNTVSWYQQALGQGPQFIFQYYREEENGRGNFPPRFSGLQFPNYSSELNVNALELDDSALYLCASSLQGNYGYTFGSGTRLTVV.

The J gene is TRBJ2-1, the V gene TRBV6-6; 12 bases are shared with TRBD1. The V segment lost 6 bases and the J segment 8 bases; nucleotides outside the gene matches: 8. This CDR3 region has 15 residues. Germline values: CDR1 MNHNY, CDR2 SVGAGI (reference sequence). The CDR3 spells CASSQPGQGADEQFF. The CDR3 DNA reads TGTGCCAGCAGCCAACCGGGACAGGGGGCTGATGAGCAGTTCTTC.

Notes on this clone: One end of the junction fails to match germline, which may point to a read error. V is TRBV7-7 and J is TRBJ2-7, with 8 bases identical to TRBD1. Germline V gene lookup returns CDR1 SSHAT and CDR2 FNYEAQ (reference sequence). CDR3 length: 13 amino acids. CDR3: CASSQGAAYEQYF. DNA of the CDR3: TGTGCTAGCAGCCAGGGGGCTGCCTACGAGCAGTACTTC.

The V call is TRBV7-8, the J call TRBJ1-6; tentative D call: TRBD1 (5 bases). The CDR3 consists of 15 residues. Trimming took off 5 bases at V and 9 bases at J, with 17 bases between the two ends. CDR1 and CDR2 (germline): SGHVS, FQNEAQ. CDR3 nucleotides: TGTGCCAGCAGCAAAGGGCAGGGTGGATTTTCACCCCTCCACTTT. Encoded protein: CASSKGQGGFSPLHF.

This clone came up once. The chain joins TRBV27 to TRBJ1-2; TRBD1 is a possible D gene (6 bases). CDR1 and CDR2 (germline): MNHEY, SMNVEV (reference sequence). Trimming left V 6 bases short and J 8 bases short, with 19 bases between. CDR3 length equals 14 residues. This CDR3 reads CASRPLQGSRGYTF. The CDR3 bases are TGTGCCAGCAGACCTCTACAGGGTTCGAGAGGCTACACCTTC.

The chain carries TRBV4-3 and TRBJ1-2, with D maybe TRBD1 (5 bases). The V end was cut by 3 bases, the J end by 3 bases, with 8 bases between. Germline CDR1 and CDR2: LGHNA and YSLEER. The CDR3 is 13 amino acids. The CDR3 DNA reads as TGCGCCAGCAGCCAGGGGGGAGACTATGGCTACACCTTC. It specifies CASSQGGDYGYTF.

This chain connects TRBV29-1 to TRBJ2-7; tentative D call: TRBD2 (6 bases). The V gene lost 4 bases and the J gene lost 2 bases, with 12 bases spanning the gap. The CDR3 spans 13 residues. Germline CDR1 SQVTM, CDR2 ANQGSEA. CDR3 nucleotides: TGCAGCGTTGGGAGGGACGGAGCCTACGAGCAGTACTTC. The encoded protein is CSVGRDGAYEQYF.

The V and J genes are TRBV6-6 and TRBJ2-2; a possible D gene is TRBD1 (5 bases). CDR1 and CDR2 (germline): MNHNY, SVGAGI (reference sequence). CDR3 length: 14 amino acids. Trimming removed 8 bases from V and 1 base from J, with 11 bases in between. This CDR3 is CASGAVKNTGELFF. CDR3 coding DNA: TGTGCCAGCGGGGCGGTGAAGAACACCGGGGAGCTGTTTTTT.

The rearrangement joins TRBV4-3 to TRBJ2-1; tentative D call: TRBD2 (6 bases). Germline V CDR1 and CDR2: LGHNA, YSLEER. V was cut by 1 base and J by 9 bases, with 22 bases left in between. The CDR3 totals 17 residues. The DNA of the CDR3 is TGCGCCAGCAGCCAAGTTCCAGCTAGCGACTCCGGGGGTGAGCAGTTCTTC. This codes for CASSQVPASDSGGEQFF.

The rearrangement links TRBV11-3 to TRBJ2-1; perhaps TRBD2 as D (6 bases). The germline V and J ends were trimmed by 5 bases and 0 bases, with 11 bases remaining between them. Germline V gene lookup returns CDR1 SGHNT and CDR2 YENEEA. CDR3 length equals 15 residues. In nucleotides, the CDR3 is TGTGCCAGCAGCACACGGGGGAGCTCCTACAATGAGCAGTTCTTC. This translates into CASSTRGSSYNEQFF. The whole variable domain, filled in from reference TRBV11-3 and TRBJ2-1, reads EAGVVQSPRYKIIEKKQPVAFWCNPISGHNTLYWYLQNLGQGPELLIRYENEEAVDDSQLPKDRFSAERLKGVDSTLKIQPAELGDSAVYLCASSTRGSSYNEQFFGPGTRLTVL.